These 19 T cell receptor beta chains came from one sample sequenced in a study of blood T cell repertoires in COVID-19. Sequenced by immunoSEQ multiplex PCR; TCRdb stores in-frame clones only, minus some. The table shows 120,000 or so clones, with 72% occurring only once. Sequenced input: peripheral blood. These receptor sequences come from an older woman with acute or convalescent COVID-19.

The CDR3: CASSRGLLMNTEAFF. The CDR3 region has the DNA TGTGCCAGCAGCCGGGGTCTCCTAATGAACACTGAAGCTTTCTTT. The J gene is TRBJ1-1, the V gene TRBV6-5; D remains ambiguous. CDR1 and CDR2 (germline): MNHEY, SVGAGI. CDR3 length equals 15 residues. V was trimmed by 6 bases and J by 0 bases, leaving 14 bases between them.

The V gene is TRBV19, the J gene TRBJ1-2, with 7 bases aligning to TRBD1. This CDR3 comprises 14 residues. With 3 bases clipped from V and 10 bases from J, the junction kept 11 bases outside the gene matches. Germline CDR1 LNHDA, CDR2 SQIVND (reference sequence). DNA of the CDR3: TGTGCCAGTAGTATGCAGGGGGAAAGGATTGACTACACCTTC. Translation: CASSMQGERIDYTF.

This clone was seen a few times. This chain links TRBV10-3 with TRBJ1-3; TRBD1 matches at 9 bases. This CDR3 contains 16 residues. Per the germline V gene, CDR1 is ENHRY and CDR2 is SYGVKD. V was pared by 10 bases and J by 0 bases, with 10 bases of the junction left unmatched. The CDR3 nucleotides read TGTGCCAGCCACCCACAACAGGGGGCCTCTGGAAACACCATATATTTT. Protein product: CASHPQQGASGNTIYF.

The CDR3, as DNA: TGTGCCAGCAGCTTGGGGTTCGGGCAGGACATCACAGATACGCAGTATTTT. Translation: CASSLGFGQDITDTQYF. The chain has TRBV5-6 and TRBJ2-3, with D perhaps TRBD1 (5 bases). CDR3 size: 17 residues. Germline CDR1 SGHDT, CDR2 YYEEEE. V was shortened by 0 bases and J by 2 bases, with 16 bases between the two germline ends.

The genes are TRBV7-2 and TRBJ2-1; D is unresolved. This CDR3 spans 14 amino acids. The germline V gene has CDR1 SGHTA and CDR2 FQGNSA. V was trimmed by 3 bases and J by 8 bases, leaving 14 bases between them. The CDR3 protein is CASSFALSVDEQFF. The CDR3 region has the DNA TGTGCCAGCAGCTTTGCACTTTCGGTGGATGAGCAGTTCTTC.

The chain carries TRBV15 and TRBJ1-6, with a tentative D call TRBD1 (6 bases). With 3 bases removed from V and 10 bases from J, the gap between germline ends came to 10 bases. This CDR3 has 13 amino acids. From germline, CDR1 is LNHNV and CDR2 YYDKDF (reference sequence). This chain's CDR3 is CATSSRDTSPLHF. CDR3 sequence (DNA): TGTGCCACCAGCAGCCGGGACACATCACCCCTCCACTTT. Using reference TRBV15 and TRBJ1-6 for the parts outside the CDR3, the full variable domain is DAMVIQNPRYQVTQFGKPVTLSCSQTLNHNVMYWYQQKSSQAPKLLFHYYDKDFNNEADTPDNFQSRRPNTSFCFLDIRSPGLGDTAMYLCATSSRDTSPLHFGNGTRLTVT.

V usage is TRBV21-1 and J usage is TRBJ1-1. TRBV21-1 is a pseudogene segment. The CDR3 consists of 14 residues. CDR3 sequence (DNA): TGTGCCAGCAGCAACGGACTCCGGAACACTGAAGCTTTCTTT. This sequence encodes CASSNGLRNTEAFF.

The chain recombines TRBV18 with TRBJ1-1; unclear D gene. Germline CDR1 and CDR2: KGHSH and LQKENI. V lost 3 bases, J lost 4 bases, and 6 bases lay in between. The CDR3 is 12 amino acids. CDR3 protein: CASSPPRTEAFF. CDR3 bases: TGTGCCAGCTCACCTCCCCGCACTGAAGCTTTCTTT.

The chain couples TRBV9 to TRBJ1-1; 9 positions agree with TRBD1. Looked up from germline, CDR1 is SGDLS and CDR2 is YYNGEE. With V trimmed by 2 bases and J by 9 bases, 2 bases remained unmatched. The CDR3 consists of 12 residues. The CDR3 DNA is TGTGCCAGCAGCGTGACAGGGGGTAAAGCTTTCTTT. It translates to CASSVTGGKAFF.

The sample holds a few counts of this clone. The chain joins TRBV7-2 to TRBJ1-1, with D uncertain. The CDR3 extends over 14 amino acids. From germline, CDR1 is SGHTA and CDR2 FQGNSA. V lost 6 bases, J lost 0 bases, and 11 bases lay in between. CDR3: CASSAGFMNTEAFF. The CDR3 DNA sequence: TGTGCCAGCAGTGCGGGATTCATGAACACTGAAGCTTTCTTT. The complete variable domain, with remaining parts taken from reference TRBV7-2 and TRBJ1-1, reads GAGVSQSPSNKVTEKGKDVELRCDPISGHTALYWYRQSLGQGLEFLIYFQGNSAPDKSGLPSDRFSAERTGGSVSTLTIQRTQQEDSAVYLCASSAGFMNTEAFFGQGTRLTVV.

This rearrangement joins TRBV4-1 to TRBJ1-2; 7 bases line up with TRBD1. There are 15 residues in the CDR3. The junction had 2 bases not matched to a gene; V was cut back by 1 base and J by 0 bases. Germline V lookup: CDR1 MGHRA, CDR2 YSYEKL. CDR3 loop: CASSQGTGTNYGYTF. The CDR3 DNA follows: TGCGCCAGCAGCCAAGGGACAGGAACTAACTATGGCTACACCTTC.

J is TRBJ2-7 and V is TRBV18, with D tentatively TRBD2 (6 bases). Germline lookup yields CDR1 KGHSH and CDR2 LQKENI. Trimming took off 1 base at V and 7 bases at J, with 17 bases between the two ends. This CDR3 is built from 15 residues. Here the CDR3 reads CASSPQGGRSREQYF. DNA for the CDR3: TGTGCCAGCTCACCACAGGGAGGTCGGTCGAGAGAGCAGTACTTC.

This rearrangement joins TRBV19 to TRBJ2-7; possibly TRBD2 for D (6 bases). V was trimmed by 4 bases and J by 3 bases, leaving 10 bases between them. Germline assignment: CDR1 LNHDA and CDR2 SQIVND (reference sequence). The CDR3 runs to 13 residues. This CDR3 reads CASSRGGGYEQYF. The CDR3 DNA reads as TGTGCCAGTAGTAGGGGAGGCGGCTACGAGCAGTACTTC.

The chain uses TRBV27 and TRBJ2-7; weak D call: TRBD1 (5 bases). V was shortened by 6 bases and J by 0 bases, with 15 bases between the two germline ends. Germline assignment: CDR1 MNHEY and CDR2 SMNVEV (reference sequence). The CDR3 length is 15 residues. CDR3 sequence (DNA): TGTGCCAGCAGCCTTGGGGCCGGAGTCTCCTACGAGCAGTACTTC. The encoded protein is CASSLGAGVSYEQYF.

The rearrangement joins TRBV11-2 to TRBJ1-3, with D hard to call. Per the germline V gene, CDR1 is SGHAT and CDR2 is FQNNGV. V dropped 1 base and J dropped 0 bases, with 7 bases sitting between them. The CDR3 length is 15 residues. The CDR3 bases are TGTGCCAGCAGCTTAGGAGTCCCCTCTGGAAACACCATATATTTT. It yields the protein CASSLGVPSGNTIYF.

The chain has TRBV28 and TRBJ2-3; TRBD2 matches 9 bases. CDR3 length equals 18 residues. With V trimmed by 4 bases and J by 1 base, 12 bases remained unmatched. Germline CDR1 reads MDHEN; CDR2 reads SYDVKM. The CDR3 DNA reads TGTGCCAGCAGTTCCCCCTTAGGAAGCGGGGGGCGCACAGATACGCAGTATTTT. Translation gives CASSSPLGSGGRTDTQYF.

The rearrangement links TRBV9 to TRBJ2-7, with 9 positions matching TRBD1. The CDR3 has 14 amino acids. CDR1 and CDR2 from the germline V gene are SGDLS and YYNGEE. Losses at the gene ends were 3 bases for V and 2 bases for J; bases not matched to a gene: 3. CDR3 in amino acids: CASSGQGGAYEQYF. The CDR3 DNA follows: TGTGCCAGCAGCGGACAGGGGGGCGCCTACGAGCAGTACTTC.

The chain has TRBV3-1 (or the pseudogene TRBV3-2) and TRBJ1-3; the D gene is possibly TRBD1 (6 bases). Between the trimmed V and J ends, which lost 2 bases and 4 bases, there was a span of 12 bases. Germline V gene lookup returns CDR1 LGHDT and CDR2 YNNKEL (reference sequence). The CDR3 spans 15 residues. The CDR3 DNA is TGTGCCAGCAGCCAAAGGAAAGACAGGGGAAACACCATATATTTT. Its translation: CASSQRKDRGNTIYF.

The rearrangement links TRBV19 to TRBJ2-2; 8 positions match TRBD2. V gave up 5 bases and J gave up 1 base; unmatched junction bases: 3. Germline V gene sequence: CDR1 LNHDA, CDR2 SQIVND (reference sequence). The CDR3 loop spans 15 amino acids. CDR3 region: CASSRLAGNTGELFF. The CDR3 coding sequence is TGTGCCAGTAGTCGCCTAGCGGGGAACACCGGGGAGCTGTTTTTT.